This entry describes one T cell receptor (beta chain). This entry belongs to a study of T-cell reconstitution after alpha-beta-depleted transplantation in children. A library of TCRbeta sequences, prepared with unique molecular identifiers, was generated. In TCRdb, the PCR reads were re-called with MiXCR into one record per CDR3 protein. The table lists around 600,000 distinct CDR3 sequences, approximately 17% of them singletons. The CDR3 contains 16 residues. Germline V gives CDR1 SGDLS, CDR2 YYNGEE. V lost 0 bases and J 1 base, leaving 10 bases between the germline ends. The sequencing used PBMCs from the stem cell graft donor, collected from the stem cell graft. The TCR originated in a human donor who donated a stem cell graft to a child with acute myeloid leukemia. V and J are TRBV9 and TRBJ2-2; D unresolved. CDR3 coding DNA: TGTGCCAGCAGCGTAGGTAACAGATTGAACACCGGGGAGCTGTTTTTT. Its protein product is CASSVGNRLNTGELFF.